This TCR beta chain was recovered during a study of early T cells in non-severe SARS-CoV-2 infection. Study overall: Sequencing was performed on bulk RNA from unsorted whole blood, leaving chains unpaired. General observations from the study: Clonotype matching in VDJdb favored anti-spike CD8 responses and did not capture private and CD4 specificities.

Regarding this clonotype: As yet, its antigen is unknown.

Unique molecular identifiers were affixed to single, distinct cDNA molecules. TCRdb passed the 5' RACE reads through MiXCR, listing each CDR3 protein once. The sample has about 92,000 distinct CDR3 sequences, approximately 15% seen once. V lost 3 bases to trimming and J lost 0 bases, with 13 bases between them. Germline V CDR1 and CDR2: SGDLS, YYNGEE. CDR3 size: 16 residues. This chain joins TRBV9 and TRBJ2-1, with no clear D. Sequencing used whole blood. The receptor comes from an adult who was a healthcare worker with PCR-confirmed SARS-CoV-2 infection or an uninfected control (not recorded which). As DNA, the CDR3 is TGTGCCAGCAGCGCGAAATCCCCGAGCTCCTACAATGAGCAGTTCTTC. It encodes CASSAKSPSSYNEQFF. The full variable domain, in which reference TRBV9 and TRBJ2-1 provide the parts outside the CDR3, is DSGVTQTPKHLITATGQRVTLRCSPRSGDLSVYWYQQSLDQGLQFLIQYYNGEERAKGNILERFSAQQFPDLHSELNLSSLELGDSALYFCASSAKSPSSYNEQFFGPGTRLTVL.